The entry that follows covers one T cell receptor (beta chain) sequence. What it binds is not known. The data are from a study of T cell responses to AZD1222 COVID-19 vaccine. Study-wide results and limits: At baseline, just 6 or 7 AZD1222 recipients tested seropositive. The donor cohort was predominantly white British with a female majority, and clonal diversity may have been underestimated. Sampling captured repertoires only after the peak T cell response.

TCRdb keeps only in-frame clones here, not all; method: immunoSEQ multiplex PCR. Of around 200,000 clones detected, roughly 94% appear once; the ten largest clones hold roughly 1.5%. With 0 bases removed from V and 2 bases from J, the gap between germline ends came to 10 bases. There are 15 residues in the CDR3. Germline CDR1 reads LGHNA; CDR2 reads YSLEER. The source is an adult who received the AZD1222 COVID-19 vaccine. Specimen: peripheral blood, collected 28 days after the second AZD1222 dose. The rearrangement joins TRBV4-3 to TRBJ1-2; D remains unclear. The CDR3 loop is CASSQDRARNYGYTF. DNA for the CDR3: TGCGCCAGCAGCCAAGATAGGGCCAGAAACTATGGCTACACCTTC.